The 2 T cell receptor beta chains listed next were all sequenced from one sample in a study of cytomegalovirus exposure and HLA in healthy donors. The PCR ran on 60 Vbeta and 13 Jbeta primers. TCRdb's table, derived via immunoSEQ multiplex PCR, lists solely in-frame clones and lacks some. The data contain roughly 130,000 clones, over 60% of them singletons. Sequencing used PBMCs. The origin of the receptors is a human donor in good health.

This clone was found a few times. The chain uses TRBV4-3 and TRBJ2-2; 7 positions match TRBD2. The V and J ends lost 3 bases and 6 bases, in that order; junction bases with no gene match: 13. This CDR3 has 17 residues. The germline V gene has CDR1 LGHNA and CDR2 YSLEER. Here the CDR3 reads CASSHYNWTREPGELFF. The CDR3 coding sequence is TGCGCCAGCAGCCATTACAATTGGACTAGAGAACCCGGGGAGCTGTTTTTT.

The chain carries TRBV25-1 and TRBJ1-1, with D uncertain. The CDR3 extends over 14 amino acids. The germline CDR1 and CDR2 sequences are MGHDK and SYGVNS. The ends were cut back, 1 base at V and 7 bases at J, with 13 bases in the middle. CDR3 sequence: CASSESGFLSEAFF. The CDR3 DNA reads TGTGCCAGCAGTGAATCTGGTTTTCTGAGTGAAGCTTTCTTT.